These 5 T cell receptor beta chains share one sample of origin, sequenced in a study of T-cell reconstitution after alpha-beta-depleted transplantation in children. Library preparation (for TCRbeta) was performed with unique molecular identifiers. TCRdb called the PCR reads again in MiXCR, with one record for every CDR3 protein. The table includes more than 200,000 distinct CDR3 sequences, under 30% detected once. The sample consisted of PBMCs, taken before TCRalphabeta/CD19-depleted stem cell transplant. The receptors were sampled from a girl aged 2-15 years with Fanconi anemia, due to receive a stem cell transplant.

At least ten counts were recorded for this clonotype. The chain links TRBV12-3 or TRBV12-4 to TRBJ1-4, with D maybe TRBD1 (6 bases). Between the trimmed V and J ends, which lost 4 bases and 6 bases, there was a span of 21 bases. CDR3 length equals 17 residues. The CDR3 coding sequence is TGTGCCAGCAGTTACTACCGGCTCGGACAGTATCATGAAAAACTGTTTTTT. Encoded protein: CASSYYRLGQYHEKLFF.

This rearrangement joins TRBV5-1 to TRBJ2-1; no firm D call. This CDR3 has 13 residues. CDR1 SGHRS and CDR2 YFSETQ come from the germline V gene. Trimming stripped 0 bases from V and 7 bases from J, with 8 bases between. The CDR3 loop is CASSLGQSNEQFF. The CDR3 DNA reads TGCGCCAGCAGCTTGGGGCAGTCTAATGAGCAGTTCTTC.

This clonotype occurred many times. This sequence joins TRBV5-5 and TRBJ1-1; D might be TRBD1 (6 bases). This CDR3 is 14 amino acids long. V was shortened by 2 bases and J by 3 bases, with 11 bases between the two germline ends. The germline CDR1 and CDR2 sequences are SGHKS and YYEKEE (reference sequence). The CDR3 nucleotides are TGTGCCAGCAGCTTCTTACAGGGTGACACTGAAGCTTTCTTT. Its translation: CASSFLQGDTEAFF.

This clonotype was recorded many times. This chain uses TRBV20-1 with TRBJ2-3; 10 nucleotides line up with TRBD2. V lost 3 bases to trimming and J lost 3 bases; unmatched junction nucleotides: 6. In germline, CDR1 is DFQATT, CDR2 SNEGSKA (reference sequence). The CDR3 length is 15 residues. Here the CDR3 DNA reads TGCAGTGCTAGCCCGCTAGCGGGAGTAACAGATACGCAGTATTTT. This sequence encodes CSASPLAGVTDTQYF.

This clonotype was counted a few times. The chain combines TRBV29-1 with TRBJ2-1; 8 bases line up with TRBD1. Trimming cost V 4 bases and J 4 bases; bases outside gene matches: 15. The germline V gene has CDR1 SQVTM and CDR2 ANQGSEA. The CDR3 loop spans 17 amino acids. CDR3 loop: CSVAEPTLGTGYNEQFF. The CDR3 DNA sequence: TGCAGCGTTGCCGAACCGACCCTCGGGACAGGTTACAATGAGCAGTTCTTC.